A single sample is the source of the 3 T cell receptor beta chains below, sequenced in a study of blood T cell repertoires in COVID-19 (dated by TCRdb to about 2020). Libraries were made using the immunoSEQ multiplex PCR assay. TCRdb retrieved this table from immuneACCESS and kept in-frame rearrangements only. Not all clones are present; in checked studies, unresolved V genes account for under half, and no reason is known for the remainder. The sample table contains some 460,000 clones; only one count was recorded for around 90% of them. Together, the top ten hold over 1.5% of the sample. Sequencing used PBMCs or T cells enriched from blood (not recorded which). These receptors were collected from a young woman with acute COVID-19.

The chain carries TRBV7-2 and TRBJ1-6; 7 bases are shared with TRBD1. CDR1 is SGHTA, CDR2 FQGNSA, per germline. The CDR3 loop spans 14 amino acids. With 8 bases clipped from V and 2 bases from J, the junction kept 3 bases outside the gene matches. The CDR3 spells CASQGVAYNSPLHF. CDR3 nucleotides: TGTGCCAGCCAGGGGGTTGCCTATAATTCACCCCTCCACTTT.

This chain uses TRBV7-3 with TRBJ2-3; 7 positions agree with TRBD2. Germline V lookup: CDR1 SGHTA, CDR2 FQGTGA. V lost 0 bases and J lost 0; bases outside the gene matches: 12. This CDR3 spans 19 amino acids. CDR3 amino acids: CASSLTKGWRGSSTDTQYF. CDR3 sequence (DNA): TGTGCCAGCAGCTTAACGAAGGGGTGGCGGGGGAGTAGCACAGATACGCAGTATTTT.

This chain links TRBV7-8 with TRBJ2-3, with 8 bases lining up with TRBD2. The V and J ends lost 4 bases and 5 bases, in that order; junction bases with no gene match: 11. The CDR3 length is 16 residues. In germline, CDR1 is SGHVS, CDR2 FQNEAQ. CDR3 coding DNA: TGTGCCAGCAGCTCCTATCTAGGCGGGGGGCGAGATACGCAGTATTTT. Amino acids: CASSSYLGGGRDTQYF.